The rows below give T cell receptor beta chains drawn from one sample of a study of blood T cell repertoires in COVID-19. Assay: immunoSEQ multiplex PCR; the TCRdb copy retains only in-frame clones and omits some. Among some 300,000 clones listed, roughly 86% were seen once. The sample consisted of peripheral blood. These receptors all come from a man in his 70s with acute or convalescent COVID-19. CDR3s leave out the opening cysteine and the closing phenylalanine or tryptophan.

>TRBJ1-5|TRBV7-2
ASSQQGSNQPQH
>TRBJ1-1|TRBV29-1
SVGDRNTEAF
>TRBJ2-6|TRBV27
ASSFRGSGANVLT
>TRBJ1-5|TRBV6-5
ASRQGSNQPQH
>TRBJ2-7|TRBV7-2
ASSLLPGASGRTYEQY
>TRBJ1-2|TRBV5-1
ASSPGQANYGYT
>TRBJ2-5|TRBV29-1
SVSGGEETQY
>TRBJ2-1|TRBV4-3
ASSQDRYGVTSSYNEQF
>TRBJ2-1|TRBV6-2/TRBV6-3
ASSYSGGRLEQF
>TRBJ2-3|TRBV9
ASSARDSTDTQY
>TRBJ1-3|TRBV7-2
ASSWTGGSGNTIY
>TRBJ2-2|TRBV29-1
SFTRGSMSGELF
>TRBJ1-3|TRBV19
ASSRAGGTGNTIY
>TRBJ2-5|TRBV5-4
ASSSRAGGQGETQY
>TRBJ1-2|TRBV18
ASSRDGQGNYGYT
>TRBJ1-5|TRBV27
ASSLNREQPQH
>TRBJ2-5|TRBV19
ASNPGGETQY
>TRBJ1-4|TRBV4-2
ASSQDVRAANEKLF
>TRBJ1-2|TRBV4-2
ASSQDVGGAFNYGYT
>TRBJ2-4|TRBV6-5
ASSSVVKNIQY
>TRBJ2-1|TRBV5-4
ASSFGAPTSGRQGYNEQF
>TRBJ2-1|TRBV3-1/TRBV3-2
ASRRSTRTSGGREQF
>TRBJ1-4|TRBV2
ASNLPGQGNEKLF
>TRBJ1-3|TRBV7-2
ASSLERRSPGNTIY
>TRBJ2-3|TRBV5-5
ASSFAARDNTDTQY
>TRBJ1-6|TRBV7-2
ASRHTGGRSPLH
>TRBJ2-1|TRBV2
ASSASGDINEQF
>TRBJ2-1|TRBV10-3
AISEGLAGGSGEQF
>TRBJ1-2|TRBV2
ASSVGQINYGYT
>TRBJ1-1|TRBV15
ATSSPQGQGASLEAF
>TRBJ1-6|TRBV4-1
ASSPLGQGRSPLH
>TRBJ2-7|TRBV5-4
ASSAWDRGFGEQY
>TRBJ1-3|TRBV7-2
ASSPDRVGDTIY
>TRBJ2-2|TRBV5-1
ASSLVPREDTGELF
>TRBJ1-6|TRBV4-2
ASSQEGTSGGALH
>TRBJ1-1|TRBV19
ASLGQFNTEAF
>TRBJ2-1|TRBV7-8
ASSLPASGGDREQF
>TRBJ2-3|TRBV7-3
ASSSQTGRTDTQY
>TRBJ1-6|TRBV5-6
ASSLGGWNSPLH
>TRBJ2-3|TRBV3-1/TRBV3-2
ARERKAGKWDTQY
>TRBJ2-5|TRBV19
ASSRARTEETQY
>TRBJ2-1|TRBV11-3
ASSSGGNSYNEQF
>TRBJ1-1|TRBV10-2
ASRTPNTEAF
>TRBJ1-2|TRBV5-1
ASSELAGGSNGYT
>TRBJ1-2|TRBV28
ASSFRDRYGYT
>TRBJ2-7|TRBV6-2/TRBV6-3
ASSDTQTGSSYEQY
>TRBJ1-1|TRBV18
ASSPPTGGAGTEAF
>TRBJ2-2|TRBV7-9
ASSPRQGGNTGELF
>TRBJ2-3|TRBV6-1
ASSERDRSTDTQY
>TRBJ2-7|TRBV30
AWSASGGGFNLYEQY
>TRBJ1-4|TRBV19
ATRDRADPGTPEKLF
>TRBJ2-7|TRBV28
ASSWAGIGLEQY
>TRBJ2-1|TRBV11-3
ASSLGGTGANEQF
>TRBJ2-7|TRBV6-6
ASSRDRGFIEQY